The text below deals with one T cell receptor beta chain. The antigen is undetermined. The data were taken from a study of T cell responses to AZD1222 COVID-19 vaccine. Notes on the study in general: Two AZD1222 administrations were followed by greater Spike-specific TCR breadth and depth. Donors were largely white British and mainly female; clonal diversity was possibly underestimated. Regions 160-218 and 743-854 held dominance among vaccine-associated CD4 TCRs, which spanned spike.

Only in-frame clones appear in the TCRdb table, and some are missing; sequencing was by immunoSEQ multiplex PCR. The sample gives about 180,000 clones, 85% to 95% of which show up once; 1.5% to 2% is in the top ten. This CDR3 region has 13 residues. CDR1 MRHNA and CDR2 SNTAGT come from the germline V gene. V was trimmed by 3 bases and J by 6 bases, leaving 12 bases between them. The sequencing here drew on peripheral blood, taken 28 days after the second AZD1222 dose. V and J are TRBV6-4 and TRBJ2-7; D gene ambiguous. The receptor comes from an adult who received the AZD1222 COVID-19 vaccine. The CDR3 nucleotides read TGTGCCAGCAGTGAGGGTAGCCTTTCCGAGCAGTACTTC. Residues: CASSEGSLSEQYF.